This paragraph covers one TCR beta chain sequence. Its antigen remains unknown. Deletions cut 2 bases from V and 7 bases from J, with 15 bases between. The germline CDR1 and CDR2 sequences are SGDLS and YYNGEE. This CDR3 is 14 amino acids long. During colonoscopy, one to two rectal pinch biopsies were collected. This sample stems from a study of pediatric ulcerative colitis. For the study at large: Ulcerative colitis patients had pancolitis or left-sided colitis, with confirming histology.

Study-level results: Compared with controls, ulcerative colitis showed greater blood-rectum clone sharing. In rectum, acute severe colitis had expanded clones and less diversity.

The survey-level immunoSEQ assay was used. Assay: immunoSEQ multiplex PCR; the TCRdb copy retains only in-frame clones and omits some. This sample has about 37,000 clones; roughly 82% occur once, and the top ten carry less than 10%. The specimen was gut tissue. The V and J genes are TRBV9 and TRBJ1-2, with D possibly TRBD1 on 6 matching bases. The sequence came from a boy aged 5-17 years with severe ulcerative colitis. The chain's CDR3 is CASSVYTGNSGYTF. As DNA, the CDR3 is TGTGCCAGCAGCGTCTACACAGGGAATAGTGGCTACACCTTC.